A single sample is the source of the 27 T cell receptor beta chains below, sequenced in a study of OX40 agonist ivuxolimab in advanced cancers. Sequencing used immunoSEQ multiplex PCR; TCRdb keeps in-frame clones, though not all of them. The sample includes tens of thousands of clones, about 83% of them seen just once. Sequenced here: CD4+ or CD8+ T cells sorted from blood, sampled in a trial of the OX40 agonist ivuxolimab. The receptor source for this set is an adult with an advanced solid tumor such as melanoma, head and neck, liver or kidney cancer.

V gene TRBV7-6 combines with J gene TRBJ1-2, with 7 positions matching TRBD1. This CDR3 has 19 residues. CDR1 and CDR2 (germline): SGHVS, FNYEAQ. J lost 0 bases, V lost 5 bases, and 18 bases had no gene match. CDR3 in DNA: TGTGCCAGCAGCGTATGGCTATCCGACAGGGATACTTCTAACTATGGCTACACCTTC. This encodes CASSVWLSDRDTSNYGYTF.

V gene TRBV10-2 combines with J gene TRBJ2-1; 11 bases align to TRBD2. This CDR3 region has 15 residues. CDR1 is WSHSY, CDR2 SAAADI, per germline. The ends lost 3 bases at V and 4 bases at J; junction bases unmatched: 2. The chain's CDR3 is CASSDGTSGYNEQFF. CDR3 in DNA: TGCGCCAGCAGTGACGGGACTAGCGGTTACAATGAGCAGTTCTTC.

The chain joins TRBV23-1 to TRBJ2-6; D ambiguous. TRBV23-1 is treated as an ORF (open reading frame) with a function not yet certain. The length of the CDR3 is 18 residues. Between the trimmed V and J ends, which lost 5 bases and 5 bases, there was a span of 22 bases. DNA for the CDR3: TGCGCCAGCAGTGTGCTTAATACGCAACAAAGTCGGGCCAACGTCCTGACTTTC. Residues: CASSVLNTQQSRANVLTF.

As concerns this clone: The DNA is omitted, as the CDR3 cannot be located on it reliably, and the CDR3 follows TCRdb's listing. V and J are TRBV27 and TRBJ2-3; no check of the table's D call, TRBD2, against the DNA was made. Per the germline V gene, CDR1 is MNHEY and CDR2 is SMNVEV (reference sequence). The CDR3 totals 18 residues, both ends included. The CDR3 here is CASSILGLAGGPTDTQYF.

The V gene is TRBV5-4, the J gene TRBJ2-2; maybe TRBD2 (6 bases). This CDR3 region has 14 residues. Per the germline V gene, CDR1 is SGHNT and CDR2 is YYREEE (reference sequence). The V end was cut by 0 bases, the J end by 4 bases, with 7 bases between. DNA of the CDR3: TGTGCCAGCAGCTTGGCGGGAGCCACCGGGGAGCTGTTTTTT. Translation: CASSLAGATGELFF. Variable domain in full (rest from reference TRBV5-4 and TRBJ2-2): ETGVTQSPTHLIKTRGQQVTLRCSSQSGHNTVSWYQQALGQGPQFIFQYYREEENGRGNFPPRFSGLQFPNYSSELNVNALELDDSALYLCASSLAGATGELFFGEGSRLTVL.

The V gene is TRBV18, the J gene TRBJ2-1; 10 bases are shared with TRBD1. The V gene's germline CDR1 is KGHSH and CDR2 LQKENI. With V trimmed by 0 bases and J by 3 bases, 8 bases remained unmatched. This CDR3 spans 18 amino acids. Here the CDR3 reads CASSPPSPGQGGYNEQFF. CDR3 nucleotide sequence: TGTGCCAGCTCACCACCCTCCCCAGGACAGGGGGGCTACAATGAGCAGTTCTTC.

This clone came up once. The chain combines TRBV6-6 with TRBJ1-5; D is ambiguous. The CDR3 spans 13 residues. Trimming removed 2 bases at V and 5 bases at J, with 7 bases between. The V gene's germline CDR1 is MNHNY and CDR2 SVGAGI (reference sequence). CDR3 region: CASSYDGYQPQHF. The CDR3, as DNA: TGTGCCAGCAGTTACGACGGATATCAGCCCCAGCATTTT.

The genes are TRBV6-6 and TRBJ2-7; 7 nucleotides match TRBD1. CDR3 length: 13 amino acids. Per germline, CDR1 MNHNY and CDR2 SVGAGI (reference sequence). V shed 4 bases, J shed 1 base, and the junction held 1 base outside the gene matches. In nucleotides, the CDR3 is TGTGCCAGCAGTTCACAGGGGTCCTACGAGCAGTACTTC. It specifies CASSSQGSYEQYF.

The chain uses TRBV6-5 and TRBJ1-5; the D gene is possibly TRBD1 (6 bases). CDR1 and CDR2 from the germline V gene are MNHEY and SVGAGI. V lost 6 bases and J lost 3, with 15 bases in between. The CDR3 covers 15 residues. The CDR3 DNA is TGTGCCAGCAGGAGTGACAGGAACACCAATCAGCCCCAGCATTTT. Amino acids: CASRSDRNTNQPQHF.

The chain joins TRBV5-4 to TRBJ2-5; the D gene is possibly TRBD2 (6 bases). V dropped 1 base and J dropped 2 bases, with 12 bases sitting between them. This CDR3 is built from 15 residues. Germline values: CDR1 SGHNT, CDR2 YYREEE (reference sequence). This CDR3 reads CASSLFPSAQETQYF. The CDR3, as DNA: TGTGCCAGCAGCTTGTTTCCTAGCGCTCAAGAGACCCAGTACTTC. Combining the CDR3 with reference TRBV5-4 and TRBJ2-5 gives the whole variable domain ETGVTQSPTHLIKTRGQQVTLRCSSQSGHNTVSWYQQALGQGPQFIFQYYREEENGRGNFPPRFSGLQFPNYSSELNVNALELDDSALYLCASSLFPSAQETQYFGPGTRLLVL.

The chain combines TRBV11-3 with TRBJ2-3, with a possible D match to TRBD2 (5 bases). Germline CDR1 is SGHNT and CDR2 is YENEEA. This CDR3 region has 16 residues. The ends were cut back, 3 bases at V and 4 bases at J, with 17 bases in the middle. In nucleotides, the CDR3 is TGTGCCAGCAGCTTGGGTCCAGAGGGTGGGGCAGATACGCAGTATTTT. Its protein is CASSLGPEGGADTQYF.

This chain's CDR3 is CASSSFGIAGISYNEQFF. In nucleotides, the CDR3 is TGTGCCAGCAGTTCCTTCGGGATTGCGGGAATCTCCTACAATGAGCAGTTCTTC. This chain joins TRBV11-2 and TRBJ2-1; maybe TRBD2 (6 bases). The germline V gene encodes CDR1 SGHAT and CDR2 FQNNGV. V shed 6 bases and J shed 0 bases, with 21 bases lying between them. The CDR3 has 18 residues.

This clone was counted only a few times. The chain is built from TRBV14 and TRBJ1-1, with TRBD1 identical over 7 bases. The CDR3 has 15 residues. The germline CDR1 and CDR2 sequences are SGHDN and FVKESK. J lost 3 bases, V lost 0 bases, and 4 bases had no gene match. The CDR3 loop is CASSQETGRHTEAFF. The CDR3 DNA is TGTGCCAGCAGCCAAGAGACAGGGAGGCACACTGAAGCTTTCTTT.

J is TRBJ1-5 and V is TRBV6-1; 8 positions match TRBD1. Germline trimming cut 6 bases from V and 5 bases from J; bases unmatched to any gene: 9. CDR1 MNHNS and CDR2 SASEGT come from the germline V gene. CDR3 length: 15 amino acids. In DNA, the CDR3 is TGTGCCAGCAGCTCGACAGGGGAATTCTATCAGCCCCAGCATTTT. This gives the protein CASSSTGEFYQPQHF.

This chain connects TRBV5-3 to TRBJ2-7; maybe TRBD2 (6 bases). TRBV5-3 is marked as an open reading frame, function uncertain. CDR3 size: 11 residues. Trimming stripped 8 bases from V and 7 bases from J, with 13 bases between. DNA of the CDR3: TGTGCCAGCTCGGGAGACGGGGAGCAGTACTTC. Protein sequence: CASSGDGEQYF.

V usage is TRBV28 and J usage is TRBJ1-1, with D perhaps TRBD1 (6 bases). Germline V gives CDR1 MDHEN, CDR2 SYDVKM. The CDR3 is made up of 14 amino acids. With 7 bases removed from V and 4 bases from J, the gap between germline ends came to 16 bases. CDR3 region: CASTRGGRATEAFF. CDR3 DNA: TGTGCCAGCACAAGGGGGGGTAGGGCCACTGAAGCTTTCTTT.

CDR3 loop: CASSLVRDQQYF. The CDR3 coding sequence is TGCGCCAGCAGCTTGGTACGGGACCAACAGTACTTC. V is TRBV5-1 and J is TRBJ2-7, with D perhaps matching TRBD1 or TRBD2 (5 bases each). The length of the CDR3 is 12 residues. Trimming took 0 bases from V and 10 from J, leaving 11 bases between them. Germline CDR1 and CDR2: SGHRS and YFSETQ.

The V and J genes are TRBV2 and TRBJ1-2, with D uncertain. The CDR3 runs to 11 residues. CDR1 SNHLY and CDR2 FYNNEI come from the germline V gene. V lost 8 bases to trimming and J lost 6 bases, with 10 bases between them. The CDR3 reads CASEDDDGYTF. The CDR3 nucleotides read TGTGCCAGCGAGGACGATGATGGCTACACCTTC.

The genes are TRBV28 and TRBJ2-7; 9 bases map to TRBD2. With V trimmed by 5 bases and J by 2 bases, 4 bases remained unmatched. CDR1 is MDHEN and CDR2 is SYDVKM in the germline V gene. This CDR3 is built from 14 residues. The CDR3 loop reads CASSVAGETYEQYF. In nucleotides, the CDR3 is TGTGCCAGCAGTGTAGCGGGAGAAACCTACGAGCAGTACTTC.

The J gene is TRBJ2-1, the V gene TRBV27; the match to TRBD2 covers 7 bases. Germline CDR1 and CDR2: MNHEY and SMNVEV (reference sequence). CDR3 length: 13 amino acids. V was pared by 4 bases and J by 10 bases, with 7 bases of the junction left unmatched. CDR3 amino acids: CASSSAGIREQFF. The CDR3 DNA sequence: TGTGCCAGCAGTTCAGCGGGAATACGAGAGCAGTTCTTC.

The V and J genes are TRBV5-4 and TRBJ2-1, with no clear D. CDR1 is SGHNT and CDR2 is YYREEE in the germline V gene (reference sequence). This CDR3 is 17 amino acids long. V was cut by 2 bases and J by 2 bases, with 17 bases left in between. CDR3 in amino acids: CASSFFLGYQPYNEQFF. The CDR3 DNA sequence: TGTGCCAGCAGCTTCTTCTTGGGCTATCAACCCTACAATGAGCAGTTCTTC.

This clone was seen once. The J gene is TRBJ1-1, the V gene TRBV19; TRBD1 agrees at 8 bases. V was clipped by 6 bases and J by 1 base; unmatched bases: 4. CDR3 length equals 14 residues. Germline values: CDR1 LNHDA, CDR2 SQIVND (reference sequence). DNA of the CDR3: TGTGCCAGTAGCTTAGGACAGGGGAACACTGAAGCTTTCTTT. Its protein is CASSLGQGNTEAFF.

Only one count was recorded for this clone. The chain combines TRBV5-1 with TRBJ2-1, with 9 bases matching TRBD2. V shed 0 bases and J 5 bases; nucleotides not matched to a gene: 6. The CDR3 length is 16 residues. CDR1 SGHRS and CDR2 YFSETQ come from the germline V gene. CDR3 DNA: TGCGCCAGCAGCTTGGCTGGGACTAGCTACCACAATGAGCAGTTCTTC. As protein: CASSLAGTSYHNEQFF.

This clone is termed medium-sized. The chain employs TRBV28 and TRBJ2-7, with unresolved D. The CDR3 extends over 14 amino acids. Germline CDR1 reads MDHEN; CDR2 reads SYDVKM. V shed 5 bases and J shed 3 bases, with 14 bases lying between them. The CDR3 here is CASSLLTTLYEQYF. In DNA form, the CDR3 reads TGTGCCAGCAGTCTATTAACCACCCTCTACGAGCAGTACTTC.

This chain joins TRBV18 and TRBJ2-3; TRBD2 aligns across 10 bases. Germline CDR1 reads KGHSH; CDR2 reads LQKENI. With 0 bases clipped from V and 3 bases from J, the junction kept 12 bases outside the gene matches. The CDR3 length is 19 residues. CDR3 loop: CASSPPVAGGDGGTDTQYF. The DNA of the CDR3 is TGTGCCAGCTCACCACCAGTAGCGGGAGGCGATGGTGGGACAGATACGCAGTATTTT.

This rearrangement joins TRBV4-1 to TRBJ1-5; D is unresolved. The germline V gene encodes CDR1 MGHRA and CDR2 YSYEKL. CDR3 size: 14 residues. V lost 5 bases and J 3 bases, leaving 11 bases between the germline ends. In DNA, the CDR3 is TGCGCCAGCAGCTCCGGGGTTGACAATCAGCCCCAGCATTTT. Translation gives CASSSGVDNQPQHF.

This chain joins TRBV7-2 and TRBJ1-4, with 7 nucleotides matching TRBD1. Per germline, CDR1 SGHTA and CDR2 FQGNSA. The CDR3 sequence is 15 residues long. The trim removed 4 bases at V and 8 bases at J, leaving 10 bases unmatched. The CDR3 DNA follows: TGTGCCAGCAGCTCGTACCGACAGGGCACCGAAAAACTGTTTTTT. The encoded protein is CASSSYRQGTEKLFF.